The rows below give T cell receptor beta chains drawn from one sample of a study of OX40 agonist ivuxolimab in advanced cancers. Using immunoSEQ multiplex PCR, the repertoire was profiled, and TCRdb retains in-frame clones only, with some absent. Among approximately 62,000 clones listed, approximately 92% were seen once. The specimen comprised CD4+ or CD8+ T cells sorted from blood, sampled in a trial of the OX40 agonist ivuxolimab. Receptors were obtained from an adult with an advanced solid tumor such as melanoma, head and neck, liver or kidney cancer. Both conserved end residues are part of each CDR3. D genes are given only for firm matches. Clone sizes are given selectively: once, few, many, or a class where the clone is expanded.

CASSTKGLAGGRYNEQFF | TGTGCCAGTAGTACCAAGGGACTAGCGGGGGGCCGATACAATGAGCAGTTCTTC | TRBV19 | TRBD2 | - | 18 | TRBJ2-1
CASSKGTGSVDYGYTF | TGTGCCAGCAGCAAAGGGACAGGGTCAGTAGACTATGGCTACACCTTC | TRBV16 | TRBD1 | - | 16 | TRBJ1-2
CSVLGNGEQFF | TGCAGCGTTCTTGGTAACGGCGAGCAGTTCTTC | TRBV29-1 | - | - | 11 | TRBJ2-1
CASSLGTGRAATNEKLFF | TGTGCCAGCAGTTTAGGGACGGGTCGTGCTGCAACTAATGAAAAACTGTTTTTT | TRBV27 | - | - | 18 | TRBJ1-4
CASSYTKDNEQFF | TGTGCCAGCAGCTATACTAAAGACAATGAGCAGTTCTTC | TRBV27 | - | - | 13 | TRBJ2-1
CASSRPGQGDEQYF | TGTGCCAGCAGTCGACCGGGACAGGGGGACGAGCAGTACTTC | TRBV4-2 | TRBD1 | - | 14 | TRBJ2-7
CASSLGTSGSSYEQYF | TGCGCCAGCAGCCTGGGGACTAGCGGGAGCTCCTACGAGCAGTACTTC | TRBV5-1 | TRBD2 | - | 16 | TRBJ2-7
CASSQEGQGSYEQYF | TGCGCCAGCAGCCAAGAGGGACAGGGATCCTACGAGCAGTACTTC | TRBV4-1 | TRBD1 | - | 15 | TRBJ2-7
CASSPGVSGNTGELFF | TGTGCCAGCAGCCCCGGGGTTAGCGGGAACACCGGGGAGCTGTTTTTT | TRBV4-2 | - | - | 16 | TRBJ2-2
CASGLIPPEGAYEQYF | TGTGCTAGTGGTTTGATCCCCCCGGAGGGCGCGTACGAGCAGTACTTC | TRBV12-5 | - | - | 16 | TRBJ2-7
CASSQLDQQSYEQYF | TGCGCCAGCAGCCAACTGGACCAGCAATCCTACGAGCAGTACTTC | TRBV4-1 | - | - | 15 | TRBJ2-7
CASSWRDRVGTGELFF | TGTGCCAGCAGCTGGCGGGACCGAGTGGGCACCGGGGAGCTGTTTTTT | TRBV5-4 | - | - | 16 | TRBJ2-2
CASSQESGNTGELFF | TGCGCCAGCAGCCAAGAATCCGGGAACACCGGGGAGCTGTTTTTT | TRBV4-1 | - | - | 15 | TRBJ2-2
CASSLGGVIDYLGEQYF | TGTGCCAGTTCCCTGGGGGGAGTGATCGACTATCTAGGCGAGCAGTACTTC | TRBV28 | - | - | 17 | TRBJ2-7
CASSLPSGPNEQFF | TGTGCCAGCAGCTTGCCTAGCGGACCCAATGAGCAGTTCTTC | TRBV5-4 | TRBD2 | - | 14 | TRBJ2-1
CASSVGPESYEQYF | TGTGCCAGCAGCGTAGGACCCGAGTCCTACGAGCAGTACTTC | TRBV9 | - | once | 14 | TRBJ2-7
CASSRQGAMGLYGELFF | TGTGCCAGCAGCCGACAGGGGGCGATGGGTCTCTACGGGGAGCTGTTTTTT | TRBV11-1 | TRBD1 | - | 17 | TRBJ2-2
CASSQVGTLTYEQYF | TGCGCCAGCAGCCAAGTCGGGACATTGACCTACGAGCAGTACTTC | TRBV4-1 | - | - | 15 | TRBJ2-7
CASSVGGLGNYGYTF | TGTGCCAGCAGCGTAGGGGGCTTGGGTAACTATGGCTACACCTTC | TRBV9 | - | - | 15 | TRBJ1-2
CATSRQGSGETQYF | TGTGCCACCAGCAGACAGGGTTCGGGGGAGACCCAGTACTTC | TRBV15 | - | - | 14 | TRBJ2-5
CASSAGGGANVLTF | TGTGCCAGCAGCGCGGGGGGCGGGGCCAACGTCCTGACTTTC | TRBV9 | - | - | 14 | TRBJ2-6
CASSLGGTLAKNIQYF | TGTGCCAGCAGCTTAGGAGGGACGCTAGCCAAAAACATTCAGTACTTC | TRBV7-9 | - | - | 16 | TRBJ2-4
CSVEERGMIGTGKGDTQYF | TGCAGCGTTGAAGAAAGGGGAATGATCGGGACAGGGAAGGGAGATACGCAGTATTTT | TRBV29-1 | TRBD1 | - | 19 | TRBJ2-3
CASSNGNTEAFF | TGTGCCAGTAGTAACGGGAACACTGAAGCTTTCTTT | TRBV19 | - | few | 12 | TRBJ1-1
CAISTSGNSGNTIYF | TGTGCCATCAGTACCTCAGGAAATTCTGGAAACACCATATATTTT | TRBV10-3 | - | - | 15 | TRBJ1-3
CASSNRQGGGEQYF | TGCGCCAGCAGCAACCGACAGGGTGGGGGCGAGCAGTACTTC | TRBV5-1 | TRBD1 | - | 14 | TRBJ2-7
CASSMGGMYTEAFF | TGTGCCAGTAGTATGGGAGGGATGTACACTGAAGCTTTCTTT | TRBV19 | - | - | 14 | TRBJ1-1
CASSLGIAGSYNEQFF | TGTGCCAGCAGCTTAGGAATAGCGGGCTCCTACAATGAGCAGTTCTTC | TRBV7-3 | TRBD2 | - | 16 | TRBJ2-1